This is a list of T cell receptor beta chains from one sample in a study of T cells in Graves' hyperthyroidism and ophthalmopathy. TCRdb processed the multiplex PCR reads anew with MiXCR; each CDR3 protein has one entry. The table lists 650,000 to 800,000 distinct CDR3 sequences, 40% to 55% of them singletons. Sequencing was carried out using peripheral blood or thyroid tissue (not recorded which). The receptors were gathered from an adult man with Graves' disease, either hyperthyroidism or ophthalmopathy (not recorded which). Each CDR3 is given without its conserved first and last residue.

TRBV11-2,ASSLVGRRRGYEQY
TRBV5-4,ASSEGLADQETQY
TRBV10-1,ASSDTPGQAPNYGYT
TRBV7-8,ASSRTGGGYNSPLH
TRBV9,ASSVVNRVGSPLH
TRBV2,ASSYGTGPTNYGYT
TRBV14,ASSLNGYT
TRBV19,ASIHRGTLNGYT
TRBV7-9,ASSLFTGSTEAF
TRBV29-1,SVGGQGGETQY
TRBV20-1,SARAAESGGNTIY
TRBV29-1,SVSGFQHGYT
TRBV29-1,SVTGTDNQPQH
TRBV7-9,ASRSKGIDGYT
TRBV7-2,ASSFHGGMETQY
TRBV5-1,ASSVGGPYEQY
TRBV12-3/TRBV12-4,ASSSTGLRDPSNQPQH
TRBV29-1,SVQGRGQPQH
TRBV4-1,ASSQEGGLGTEAF
TRBV20-1,SASWAAQNTEAF
TRBV6-6,ASSYSGGAVTGELF
TRBV20-1,SARQVNTGELF
TRBV7-8,ASSQQMQRGLVPGQPQH
TRBV6-6,ASSYLSLAGGETQY
TRBV10-3,AISEVRGNQPQH
TRBV5-6,ASSLSLVFEQY
TRBV20-1,SARDVGRLAEQY
TRBV2,ASSVRGTGARQPQH
TRBV2,ASSDPGQGFSGNTIY
TRBV6-1,ATKLLDSGNTIY
TRBV20-1,SARSRELMFNEQY
TRBV7-2,ASSQTEATNEKLF
TRBV20-1,SARDASSYEQY
TRBV6-6,ASSKGSEETQY
TRBV7-6,ASSSLAGGYTGELF
TRBV24-1,ATSEYAGLSPLH
TRBV7-8,ASTPGPIYGYT
TRBV2,ASSERTVNEKLF
TRBV25-1,ASSGTSGRVWETQY
TRBV6-5,ASIQGVTGELF
TRBV2,ASSSLISDGTPNQETQY
TRBV5-5,ASSYGDGYSYNSPLH
TRBV2,ASSDGSYQPQH
TRBV29-1,SVVQGLNTEAF
TRBV7-9,ASSLNLGGNYGYT
TRBV10-3,AIRGGNRRRGNQPQH